These 23 T cell receptor beta chains originate from one sample sequenced in a study of T cell repertoires in cytomegalovirus infection. TCRdb re-analysed the reads in MiXCR, keeping a single row per CDR3 protein. The sample lists about 140,000 distinct CDR3 sequences, about 6.1% seen once, with over 15% in the top ten. The sequenced sample was PBMCs. Receptors were obtained from a human donor in good health (CMV status not recorded). Some clones in this sample may be carry-over from other donors' samples.

The table lists this clonotype with many counts. The J gene is TRBJ2-3, the V gene TRBV7-3; 8 bases are shared with TRBD1. CDR3 length equals 14 residues. Germline V gene lookup returns CDR1 SGHTA and CDR2 FQGTGA. V lost 6 bases to trimming and J lost 1 base; unmatched junction nucleotides: 3. As DNA, the CDR3 is TGTGCCAGCAGTCCGACAGGGGGCACAGATACGCAGTATTTT. Its translation: CASSPTGGTDTQYF.

The chain is built from TRBV18 and TRBJ2-3; D unclear. Germline lookup yields CDR1 KGHSH and CDR2 LQKENI. Between the trimmed V and J ends, which lost 2 bases and 6 bases, there was a span of 15 bases. The CDR3 extends over 15 amino acids. The CDR3: CASSPSIGHSDTQYF. Written as DNA, the CDR3 is TGTGCCAGCTCACCATCGATCGGTCACAGTGATACGCAGTATTTT.

In this sample, this clonotype turned up many times. J is TRBJ1-5 and V is TRBV12-3 or TRBV12-4; D may be TRBD1 (5 bases). There are 15 residues in the CDR3. V shed 3 bases and J shed 1 base, with 10 bases lying between them. The CDR3 nucleotides are TGTGCCAGCAGTTTCGGGCAGGGAAGCAATCAGCCCCAGCATTTT. Its translation is CASSFGQGSNQPQHF.

This clonotype has ten or more counts. The chain has TRBV28 and TRBJ1-1; D is uncertain. This CDR3 spans 13 amino acids. Trimming shortened V by 3 bases and J by 3 bases, and 8 bases separated the two germline ends. Germline V lookup: CDR1 MDHEN, CDR2 SYDVKM. The CDR3: CASSLGLHTEAFF. The CDR3 nucleotides read TGTGCCAGCAGTTTGGGTCTTCACACTGAAGCTTTCTTT.

The J gene is TRBJ2-5, the V gene TRBV5-1; D perhaps matches TRBD1 (5 bases). Trimming removed 2 bases at V and 1 base at J, with 12 bases between. CDR3 length: 15 residues. From germline, CDR1 is SGHRS and CDR2 YFSETQ. The DNA of the CDR3 is TGCGCCAGCAGCTTAGAAGACAGACTCCAAGAGACCCAGTACTTC. Protein sequence: CASSLEDRLQETQYF.

This clonotype was counted only a few times. The V and J genes are TRBV2 and TRBJ2-3, with D possibly TRBD1 on 5 matching bases. This CDR3 spans 15 amino acids. Germline V CDR1 and CDR2: SNHLY, FYNNEI. Trimming cost V 3 bases and J 3 bases, with 13 bases left between them. The CDR3 DNA reads as TGTGCCAGCAGTGAGTCCAGGGCTCGTACAGATACGCAGTATTTT. It is translated as CASSESRARTDTQYF.

The chain uses TRBV4-2 and TRBJ2-2; the match to TRBD2 covers 7 bases. CDR1 is LGHNA and CDR2 is YNFKEQ in the germline V gene. CDR3 size: 15 residues. The V gene end was trimmed by 0 bases and the J gene end by 6 bases; junction bases not matched to a gene: 4. CDR3 region: CASSQDWGGSGELFF. The CDR3 nucleotides are TGTGCCAGCAGCCAAGACTGGGGGGGTTCCGGGGAGCTGTTTTTT.

The table lists this clonotype with many counts. The gene calls are TRBV7-2 and TRBJ2-1, with 14 bases lining up with TRBD2. The CDR3 length is 20 residues. The V and J ends lost 0 bases and 0 bases, in that order; junction bases with no gene match: 7. Germline V gives CDR1 SGHTA, CDR2 FQGNSA. CDR3 sequence: CASSLAGTSGGISSYNEQFF. CDR3 DNA: TGTGCCAGCAGCTTAGCGGGGACTAGCGGGGGAATTAGCTCCTACAATGAGCAGTTCTTC.

This clonotype was recorded at least ten times. The genes are TRBV7-8 and TRBJ1-4, with D perhaps TRBD1 (5 bases). Trimming stripped 4 bases from V and 7 bases from J, with 13 bases between. CDR1 is SGHVS, CDR2 FQNEAQ, per germline. This CDR3 spans 14 amino acids. DNA of the CDR3: TGTGCCAGCAGCTCCGGGACGCTCAGTGAAAAACTGTTTTTT. This encodes CASSSGTLSEKLFF.

This clonotype has at least ten counts. This sequence joins TRBV28 and TRBJ1-1, with D uncertain. V shed 2 bases and J shed 3 bases, with 16 bases lying between them. This CDR3 spans 16 amino acids. Germline CDR1 MDHEN, CDR2 SYDVKM. The CDR3 region has the DNA TGTGCCAGCAGTTTAGCATATTTGGGTGTAGACACTGAAGCTTTCTTT. It yields the protein CASSLAYLGVDTEAFF.

This clonotype occurred many times. V gene TRBV20-1 combines with J gene TRBJ2-1, with TRBD1 matching 7 bases. J gave up 4 bases and V 3 bases, and 3 bases lay outside the gene matches. The CDR3 loop spans 13 amino acids. In germline, CDR1 is DFQATT, CDR2 SNEGSKA (reference sequence). The CDR3 DNA follows: TGCAGTGCTAGGACAGGGTTTTACAATGAGCAGTTCTTC. Protein product: CSARTGFYNEQFF.

This clonotype was picked up one time. A much larger clone lies one base from this, so it may be a read error. The rearrangement links TRBV28 to TRBJ2-7; D remains ambiguous. From germline, CDR1 is MDHEN and CDR2 SYDVKM. This CDR3 has 13 residues. CDR3 DNA: TGTGCCAACAGTTTGGCCCCAATATACGAGCAGTACTTC. It encodes CANSLAPIYEQYF.

This clonotype occurred many times. The V call is TRBV7-3, the J call TRBJ2-3; 8 bases align to TRBD2. The junction had 13 bases not matched to a gene; V was cut back by 5 bases and J by 0 bases. Germline lookup yields CDR1 SGHTA and CDR2 FQGTGA. This CDR3 is built from 18 residues. CDR3 amino acids: CASSPRGSGATSTDTQYF. The CDR3 DNA sequence: TGTGCCAGCAGCCCCAGGGGTAGCGGGGCCACTAGCACAGATACGCAGTATTTT.

With regard to this clonotype: A single base separates this from a much larger clone, so it may be a read error. The DNA for the CDR3 is TGTGCCAGCAGCTTATCGGACCCCTACGAGCAGTACTTC. Translated, it gives CASSLSDPYEQYF. V is TRBV7-9 and J is TRBJ2-7; D gene uncertain. CDR3 size: 13 residues. From germline, CDR1 is SEHNR and CDR2 FQNEAQ (reference sequence). The V gene lost 2 bases and the J gene lost 2 bases, with 7 bases spanning the gap.

This clonotype has at least ten counts. This chain connects TRBV7-2 to TRBJ2-1; tentatively, D is TRBD1 (6 bases). CDR3 length: 19 residues. Trimming shortened V by 3 bases and J by 5 bases, and 26 bases separated the two germline ends. Germline V gene sequence: CDR1 SGHTA, CDR2 FQGNSA. CDR3 residues: CASSFTGLNFLKANNEQFF. For the CDR3, the DNA is TGTGCCAGCAGCTTTACAGGGTTGAACTTCCTAAAGGCTAACAATGAGCAGTTCTTC.

This chain uses TRBV28 with TRBJ1-1; D is unclear. The CDR3 sequence is 12 residues long. Germline CDR1 MDHEN, CDR2 SYDVKM. The CDR3 protein is CASTLMNTEAFF. The CDR3 coding sequence is TGTGCTTCTACGCTAATGAACACTGAAGCTTTCTTT.

CDR3 DNA: TGTGCCAGCAGCCAAGAGAGAGGGTTGAACACTGAAGCTTTCTTT. Protein product: CASSQERGLNTEAFF. The rearrangement joins TRBV14 to TRBJ1-1; D not certain. V was pared by 0 bases and J by 0 bases, with 8 bases between. The CDR3 has 15 residues. Germline-derived CDR1 and CDR2 are SGHDN and FVKESK.

As concerns this clonotype: Germline is not matched at one junction end, which may reflect a read error. The chain has TRBV5-1 and TRBJ2-1; D may correspond to TRBD1 or TRBD2 (6 bases each). CDR3 length equals 13 residues. CDR1 is SGHRS and CDR2 is YFSETQ in the germline V gene. CDR3 coding DNA: TGCGCCAGCAGCTCCCACCCGACTAGGGGGTTGCTCTTC. It specifies CASSSHPTRGLLF.

Many counts were recorded for this clonotype. J is TRBJ2-4 and V is TRBV7-2, with no clear D. Germline values: CDR1 SGHTA, CDR2 FQGNSA. The CDR3 extends over 11 amino acids. V shed 5 bases and J shed 4 bases, with 3 bases lying between them. CDR3 in DNA: TGTGCCAGCAGCGGAAAAAACATTCAGTACTTC. It translates to CASSGKNIQYF.

This clonotype showed up many times. V is TRBV7-2 and J is TRBJ2-7; perhaps TRBD2 as D (5 bases). This CDR3 is 13 amino acids long. Trimming cost V 0 bases and J 5 bases, with 8 bases left between them. Looked up from germline, CDR1 is SGHTA and CDR2 is FQGNSA. The CDR3 reads CASSLAPGNEQYF. In DNA form, the CDR3 reads TGTGCCAGCAGCTTAGCACCCGGGAACGAGCAGTACTTC.

Ten or more counts support this clonotype. J is TRBJ2-3 and V is TRBV4-2; D is uncertain. CDR1 is LGHNA and CDR2 is YNFKEQ in the germline V gene. This CDR3 spans 17 amino acids. V gave up 1 base and J gave up 2 bases, with 16 bases separating them. The CDR3 loop is CASSQGTSQRFTDTQYF. The DNA for the CDR3 is TGTGCCAGCAGCCAAGGAACGTCACAGAGATTCACAGATACGCAGTATTTT.

This clonotype occurred many times. The rearrangement joins TRBV20-1 to TRBJ1-1, with D possibly being TRBD1 (5 bases). CDR3 size: 14 residues. Per germline, CDR1 DFQATT and CDR2 SNEGSKA (reference sequence). V was clipped by 5 bases and J by 1 base, with 14 bases between them. This chain's CDR3 is CSAQGTGSNTEAFF. For the CDR3, the DNA is TGCAGTGCTCAAGGGACGGGATCGAACACTGAAGCTTTCTTT.

This clonotype was detected only a few times. This chain links TRBV15 with TRBJ1-5, with TRBD1 matching 8 bases. CDR1 is LNHNV, CDR2 YYDKDF, per germline (reference sequence). The CDR3 is 14 amino acids. The V gene end was trimmed by 5 bases and the J gene end by 7 bases; junction bases not matched to a gene: 7. CDR3 in amino acids: CATSADRGGQPQHF. CDR3 coding DNA: TGTGCCACCAGCGCCGACAGGGGAGGACAGCCCCAGCATTTT.